These 2 T cell receptor beta chains share one sample of origin, sequenced in a study of cytomegalovirus exposure and HLA in healthy donors. This PCR relied on a set of 60 Vbeta primers and 13 Jbeta primers. Sequenced by immunoSEQ multiplex PCR; TCRdb stores in-frame clones only, minus some. The sample lists 100,000 or so clones; approximately 70% were seen once. The sample taken for sequencing was PBMCs. The receptors derive from a man younger than 40 in good health and CMV-seronegative.

For this clone: Other DNA sequences of this sample code for an identical CDR3. The genes are TRBV6-6 and TRBJ1-2; D is unclear. From germline, CDR1 is MNHNY and CDR2 SVGAGI (reference sequence). The CDR3 consists of 13 residues. Deletions cut 6 bases from V and 2 bases from J, with 10 bases between. CDR3 bases: TGTGCCAGCAGCCCTGACACGAACTATGGCTACACCTTC. Translating it yields CASSPDTNYGYTF.

This chain uses TRBV6-1 with TRBJ2-1; D possibly corresponds to TRBD2 (5 bases). The CDR3 has 12 amino acids. The germline V gene encodes CDR1 MNHNS and CDR2 SASEGT. V was trimmed by 2 bases and J by 10 bases, leaving 9 bases between them. This CDR3 is CASSERGREQFF. The CDR3, as DNA: TGTGCCAGCAGTGAACGGGGTAGGGAGCAGTTCTTC.